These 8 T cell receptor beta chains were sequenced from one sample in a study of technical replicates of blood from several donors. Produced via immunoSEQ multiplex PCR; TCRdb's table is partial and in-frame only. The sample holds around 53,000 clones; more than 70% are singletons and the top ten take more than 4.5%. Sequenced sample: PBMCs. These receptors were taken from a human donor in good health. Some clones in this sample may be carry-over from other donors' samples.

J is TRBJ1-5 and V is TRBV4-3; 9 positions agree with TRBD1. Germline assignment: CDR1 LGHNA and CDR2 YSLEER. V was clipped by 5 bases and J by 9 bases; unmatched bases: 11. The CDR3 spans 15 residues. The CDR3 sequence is CASSWDRAVDSPQHF. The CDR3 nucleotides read TGCGCCAGCAGCTGGGACAGGGCGGTGGATTCGCCCCAGCATTTT.

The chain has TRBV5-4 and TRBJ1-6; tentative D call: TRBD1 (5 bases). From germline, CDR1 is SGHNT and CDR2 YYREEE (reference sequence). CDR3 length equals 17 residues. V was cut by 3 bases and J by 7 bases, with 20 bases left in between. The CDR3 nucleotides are TGTGCCAGCAGCTCGGGGGGGATAACCTCGGGAAATTCACCCCTCCACTTT. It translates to CASSSGGITSGNSPLHF. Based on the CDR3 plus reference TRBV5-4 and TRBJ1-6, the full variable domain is ETGVTQSPTHLIKTRGQQVTLRCSSQSGHNTVSWYQQALGQGPQFIFQYYREEENGRGNFPPRFSGLQFPNYSSELNVNALELDDSALYLCASSSGGITSGNSPLHFGNGTRLTVT.

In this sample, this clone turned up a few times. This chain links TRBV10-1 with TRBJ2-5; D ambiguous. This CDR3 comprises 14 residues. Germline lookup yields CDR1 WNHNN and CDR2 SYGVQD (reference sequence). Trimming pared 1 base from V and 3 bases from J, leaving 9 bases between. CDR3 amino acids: CASSELASEETQYF. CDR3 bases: TGCGCCAGCAGTGAGTTGGCCTCCGAAGAGACCCAGTACTTC.

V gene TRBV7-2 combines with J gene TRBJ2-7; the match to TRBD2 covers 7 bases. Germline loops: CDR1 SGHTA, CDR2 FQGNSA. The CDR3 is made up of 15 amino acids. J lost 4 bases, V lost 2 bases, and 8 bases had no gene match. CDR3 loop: CASSLQRGPKYEQYF. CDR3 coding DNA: TGTGCCAGCAGCTTACAGCGGGGACCAAAATACGAGCAGTACTTC.

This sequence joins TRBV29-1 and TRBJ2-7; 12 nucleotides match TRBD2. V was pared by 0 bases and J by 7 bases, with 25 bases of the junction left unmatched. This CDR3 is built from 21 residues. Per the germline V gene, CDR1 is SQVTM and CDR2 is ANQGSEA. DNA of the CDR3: TGCAGCGTTGAAGATTCAACCGGGACATGGGCACTAGCGGGGGGCCCCCAGGAGCAGTACTTC. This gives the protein CSVEDSTGTWALAGGPQEQYF.

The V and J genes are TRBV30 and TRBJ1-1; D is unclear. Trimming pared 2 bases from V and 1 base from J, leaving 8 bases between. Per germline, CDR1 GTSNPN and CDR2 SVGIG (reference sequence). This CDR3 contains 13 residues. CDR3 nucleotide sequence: TGTGCCTGGAGTAATACAGCGAACACTGAAGCTTTCTTT. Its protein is CAWSNTANTEAFF.

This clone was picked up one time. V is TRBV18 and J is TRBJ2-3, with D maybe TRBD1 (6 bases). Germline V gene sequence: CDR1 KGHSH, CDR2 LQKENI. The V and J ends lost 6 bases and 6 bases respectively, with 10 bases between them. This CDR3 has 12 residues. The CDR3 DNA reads TGTGCCAGCTCGCCTCAGGGGGATACGCAGTATTTT. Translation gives CASSPQGDTQYF.

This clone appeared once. The CDR3 region has the DNA TGCGCCAGCAGCACCGGGACAGTTTCCCCCTACGAGCAGTACTTC. This gives the protein CASSTGTVSPYEQYF. The V and J genes are TRBV5-1 and TRBJ2-7, with 7 positions matching TRBD1. The length of the CDR3 is 15 residues. After removal of 4 bases from V and 2 bases from J, the junction contained 9 bases not matched to a gene. Looked up from germline, CDR1 is SGHRS and CDR2 is YFSETQ.